This TCR beta chain was sequenced for a study of blood T cell repertoires in COVID-19. For the study at large: The origin of the acute and convalescent COVID-19 samples was the United States, Italy and Spain.

This study enrolled people aged about 18 to 100 from about two dozen US geographic areas. Which cohort a participant joined came from the clinical history participants gave. Germline V gene data show CDR1 as SGHTS and CDR2 as YDEGEE. The V segment lost 4 bases and the J segment 7 bases; nucleotides outside the gene matches: 11. This CDR3 spans 16 amino acids. Methods used by the authors: Reference gene primer amplification gave nucleated cell count estimates. Sequencing used immunoSEQ multiplex PCR; TCRdb keeps in-frame clones, though not all of them. V and J calls and clone size follow that table, whereas D and trimming were derived from the DNA. Among about 240,000 clones listed, 80% to 90% were seen once.

This TCR was recovered from a woman in her 30s with acute COVID-19. V and J are TRBV5-8 and TRBJ2-2, with 9 bases fitting TRBD2. Material: PBMCs or T cells enriched from blood (not recorded which). The CDR3 DNA is TGTGCCAGCAGCCACCCCAGGCGGGGGGGCCTCGGGGAGCTGTTTTTT. Protein product: CASSHPRRGGLGELFF.